Described below is a single T cell receptor beta chain sequence and its context. Its matching antigen is unknown. This sample was taken from a study of radiotherapy plus CTLA-4 blockade in lung cancer. Only in-frame clones appear in the TCRdb table, and some are missing; sequencing was by immunoSEQ multiplex PCR. This sample yields 43,000 or so clones, of which approximately 70% are seen a single time; 3% to 4.5% belongs to the top ten. Study observations and caveats: Some TCR clones had been derived from tumors. These clones expanded in peripheral blood after radiotherapy plus ipilimumab.

The length of the CDR3 is 15 residues. J lost 5 bases, V lost 4 bases, and 3 bases had no gene match. Germline CDR1 LNHDA, CDR2 SQIVND (reference sequence). Sample: peripheral blood, taken from a patient treated with radiotherapy plus ipilimumab. The sequence derives from a human donor with non-small cell lung cancer who had a complete response to radiotherapy plus ipilimumab. The J gene is TRBJ1-4, the V gene TRBV19; 11 positions agree with TRBD1. The CDR3 reads CASSTGQGANEKLFF. The DNA for the CDR3 is TGTGCCAGTAGTACTGGACAGGGGGCAAATGAAAAACTGTTTTTT.